The subject of this entry is one TCR beta chain. Its antigen target is currently unknown. No clone much larger than this one lies a single base away; base qualities are absent. The immunoSEQ Assay, a bias-controlled multiplex PCR, was used to amplify TCRbeta CDR3 regions from genomic DNA. In the paper's pipeline: Within the assay, amplification of reference gene primers was used to estimate how many nucleated cells each sample contained. To quantify the absolute abundance of each unique TCRbeta CDR3 rearrangement, sequence reads were collapsed and filtered. For each sample, productive Simpson clonality was calculated as the square root of Simpson's diversity index across productive rearrangements. Entries here come from immuneACCESS through TCRdb and include only in-frame sequences with V and J called. Some clones fail to appear in such tables; in the studies checked, an unresolved V gene covers under half of the shortfall, and the cause of the remainder is unknown. Clone size and the V and J calls come from that table; the DNA yielded D and trimming. Across this sample there are roughly 69,000 clones, with approximately 85% seen only once. The ten largest make up less than 5.5% of the sample.

These data belong to a study of blood T cell repertoires in COVID-19 (dated by TCRdb to 2020 to 2021). As for the study more broadly: Collaborator samples came from the United States, Italy and Spain and covered acute and convalescent phases of COVID-19. The prospective study material was composed of cDNA or gDNA derived from T cells, B-cell-depleted T cells, or PBMCs. Deeply sampled blood TCRbeta repertoires from subjects exposed to, actively infected with, or recovered from COVID-19 were included in the dataset. A freely available public database, intended as a resource for researchers studying the immune response to SARS-CoV-2, is where the repertoires were released. Samples were obtained from the ongoing ImmuneRACE study (first 160 participants) and from roughly 1,300 subjects provided by 6 global collaborators. Nearly every sample came with metadata listing a de-identified subject ID, COVID-19 status, age in years and sex. HLA class I and class II types, where available, came from metadata supplied by the sample provider rather than from assay-based typing.

The paper as a whole reports these results and caveats: Clinical and demographic metadata were provided uncurated, with the amount varying by source and participant.

The CDR3 runs 16 residues from the cysteine to the phenylalanine. The CDR3 DNA has 48 bases and is translated from base 1. V is cut back by 4 bases and J by 4 bases, with 8 bases in the junction unmatched. CDR1 is given as LNHDA and CDR2 as SQIVND, both from the germline V gene (reference sequence). Collaborating institutions collected whole blood in K2EDTA tubes following their own protocols. For TCRbeta analysis, collaborators shipped samples as frozen whole blood, isolated PBMCs, or DNA extracted from either of those sample types. Sequences were obtained from peripheral blood. The chain couples TRBV19 to TRBJ1-3; the junction holds 9 bases that match TRBD1. This clonotype originated in a human donor in a cohort sampled during active COVID-19. The CDR3 reads CASSTPGQGSGNTIYF. The nucleotide sequence reads as follows: TGTGCCAGTAGTACTCCGGGACAGGGATCCGGAAACACCATATATTTT. Supplemented by the reference TRBV19 and TRBJ1-3 proteins around the CDR3, the complete variable domain is DGGITQSPKYLFRKEGQNVTLSCEQNLNHDAMYWYRQDPGQGLRLIYYSQIVNDFQKGDIAEGYSVSREKKESFPLTVTSAQKNPTAFYLCASSTPGQGSGNTIYFGEGSWLTVV.